This is a list of T cell receptor beta chains from one sample in a study of blood T cell repertoires in COVID-19. Repertoires were generated with immunoSEQ multiplex PCR, while TCRdb's copy carries only in-frame clones and drops some. The sample has fewer than 150,000 clones; roughly 84% are singletons. What was sequenced was peripheral blood. These receptors came from a woman between 70 and 85 years old who had recovered from COVID-19. Each CDR3 is given with its conserved first and last residue. D genes are given only for firm matches. For some rows the clone size is stated as once, few or many, or as a class when expanded; others skip it.

j_call clone_size d_call v_call cdr3_nt cdr3_aa
TRBJ1-6 - - TRBV7-9 TGTGCCAGCAGCTTAAAGGGGAATGCAATTTCACCCCTCCACTTT CASSLKGNAISPLHF
TRBJ2-2 - TRBD2 TRBV9 TGTGCCAGCAGCGTAGACGGGAGGGCGGACACCGGGGAGCTGTTTTTT CASSVDGRADTGELFF
TRBJ2-1 - - TRBV20-1 TGCAGTGCTAGTTATCAGAGGCGCTCTAATGAGCAGTTCTTC CSASYQRRSNEQFF
TRBJ2-5 - TRBD2 TRBV6-1 TGTGCCAGCAGTGAAACAATAGGGATGACTAGCGGGGAAGAGACCCAGTACTTC CASSETIGMTSGEETQYF
TRBJ2-5 - TRBD2 TRBV5-1 TGCGCCAGCAGCTTGGACGCTCTCGGGACTACGGGAGAGACCCAGTACTTC CASSLDALGTTGETQYF
TRBJ2-7 - TRBD2 TRBV7-2 TGTGCCAGCAGCTTAACTAGCGGGGCCCCTTACGAGCAGTACTTC CASSLTSGAPYEQYF
TRBJ1-6 - - TRBV2 TGTGCCAGCAGTTCCCAGGGGAGCCTTAATTCACCCCTCCACTTT CASSSQGSLNSPLHF
TRBJ2-1 - - TRBV14 TGTGCCAGCAGCGTACGTGGGGGGTACAATGAGCAGTTCTTC CASSVRGGYNEQFF
TRBJ2-3 - TRBD2 TRBV12-3/TRBV12-4 TGTGCCACTAGCGGGGGGTCGGATACGCAGTATTTT CATSGGSDTQYF
TRBJ2-2 - - TRBV11-3 TGTGCCAGCAGCTTTCAGGGGCTTACCGGGGAGCTGTTTTTT CASSFQGLTGELFF
TRBJ1-1 - - TRBV20-1 TGCAGTGCTAGTGCAGGGAACACTGAAGCTTTCTTT CSASAGNTEAFF
TRBJ1-1 - - TRBV15 TGTGCCACCAGCGCCAGACAGACCCTGAACACTGAAGCTTTCTTT CATSARQTLNTEAFF
TRBJ2-3 - - TRBV11-2 TGTGCCAGCAGCCCCGTCGGTACGCAGTATTTT CASSPVGTQYF
TRBJ1-5 - - TRBV28 TGTGCCAGCAGTTTGCCCCGGGGGCCCCAGCATTTT CASSLPRGPQHF
TRBJ2-2 - - TRBV6-5 TGTGCCAGCAGTTACTCCCCCGACACCTACACCGGGGAGCTGTTTTTT CASSYSPDTYTGELFF
TRBJ2-3 - TRBD2 TRBV7-2 TGTGCCAGCAGCTTCAGCGGGGCCGCCAACACAGATACGCAGTATTTT CASSFSGAANTDTQYF
TRBJ1-1 - TRBD1 TRBV28 TGTGCCAGCAGTCGGGACAGGGTGCCTGAAGCTTTCTTT CASSRDRVPEAFF
TRBJ1-6 - TRBD1 TRBV7-9 TGTGCCAGCAGCTTAGGAGGACAGGGGAATTCACCCCTCCACTTT CASSLGGQGNSPLHF
TRBJ2-3 - - TRBV5-1 TGCGCCAGCAGCTCCACAGGTAGCACAGATACGCAGTATTTT CASSSTGSTDTQYF
TRBJ2-7 - TRBD2 TRBV27 TGTGCCAGCACGTTAAGCGGGAGGGCGAGCGAGCAGTACTTC CASTLSGRASEQYF
TRBJ2-7 - - TRBV6-5 TGTGCCAGCCTACCGGACTGGACCGAGCAGTACTTC CASLPDWTEQYF
TRBJ2-5 - TRBD2 TRBV27 TGTGCCAGCAGTCCGAGCGGGAGGATGGAGACCCAGTACTTC CASSPSGRMETQYF
TRBJ2-3 - TRBD1 TRBV9 TGTGCCAGCAGCGTGGGGCAGGGGGCCGAAGATACGCAGTATTTT CASSVGQGAEDTQYF
TRBJ2-1 - - TRBV9 TGTGCCAGCAGCGTAGTAGGAGGGGTTGAGCAGTTCTTC CASSVVGGVEQFF
TRBJ2-6 - TRBD1 TRBV19 TGTGCCAGCAAGAGGCAGGGGGCGGAGGGGGCCAACGTCCTGACTTTC CASKRQGAEGANVLTF
TRBJ2-7 - - TRBV27 TGTGCCAGCAGTCCTCGGGACTTCAACGAGCAGTACTTC CASSPRDFNEQYF
TRBJ2-1 - - TRBV7-3 TGTGCCAGCAGTTCGAGAAAGGGGAATGAGCAGTTCTTC CASSSRKGNEQFF
TRBJ2-5 - TRBD2 TRBV11-2 TGTGCCAGCAGTCGCCTGGGGGGGGAGACCCAGTACTTC CASSRLGGETQYF
TRBJ2-7 - - TRBV7-2 TGTGCCAGCAGCTTCGGGGGAAACTCCTACGAGCAGTACTTC CASSFGGNSYEQYF
TRBJ2-3 - - TRBV5-1 TGCGCCAGCAGCTTGGCCCCGGCCAGGGCGGGCACAGATACGCAGTATTTT CASSLAPARAGTDTQYF
TRBJ1-1 - TRBD1 TRBV3-1/TRBV3-2 TGTGCCAGCAGCCTGCTGGGGACAGAGAACACTGAAGCTTTCTTT CASSLLGTENTEAFF
TRBJ2-5 once - TRBV10-3 TGTGCCATCAGTTCCGACAGGCGGCAAGAGACCCAGTACTTC CAISSDRRQETQYF
TRBJ2-7 - TRBD1 TRBV5-4 TGTGCCAGCAGCCGGGGACAGGGGGCACATCATTCCTACGAGCAGTACTTC CASSRGQGAHHSYEQYF
TRBJ1-5 - TRBD1 TRBV6-5 TGTGCCAGCAGATACGGACAGGGCAATCAGCCCCAGCATTTT CASRYGQGNQPQHF
TRBJ2-5 - - TRBV5-1 TGCGCCAGCAGCTTGGCGGAGACCCAGTACTTC CASSLAETQYF
TRBJ2-5 - - TRBV18 TGTGCCAGCTCACCGACAGTCCAAGAGACCCAGTACTTC CASSPTVQETQYF
TRBJ1-5 once TRBD1 TRBV6-2/TRBV6-3 TGTGCCAGCAGTTACTATTCCCCCGCCGGACAGGGCCGAGGTCAGCCCCAGCATTTT CASSYYSPAGQGRGQPQHF
TRBJ2-2 - TRBD2 TRBV3-1/TRBV3-2 TGTGCCAGCAGCCTGGGACTAGCGGGGGGGCGAATCGGGGAGCTGTTTTTT CASSLGLAGGRIGELFF
TRBJ2-7 - - TRBV7-9 TGTGCCAGCAGCCATGGCCAGGGGTACGAGCAGTACTTC CASSHGQGYEQYF
TRBJ1-1 - - TRBV29-1 TGCAGCGTCCTACAGGTTAACACTGAAGCTTTCTTT CSVLQVNTEAFF
TRBJ2-7 - - TRBV6-5 TGTGCCAGCAGCGGACAGCGAACCTACGAGCAGTACTTC CASSGQRTYEQYF